The 22 T cell receptor beta chains below all came from one sample that was sequenced in a study of T-cell memory formation after mild COVID-19. MiXCR, applied by TCRdb to the 5' RACE reads, yields one record per CDR3 protein. The table records roughly 550,000 distinct CDR3 sequences, around 20% of them present only once. Material for sequencing was PBMCs or a T cell subset sorted from them (not recorded which). Receptors were obtained from an adult woman who had mild COVID-19 (a few samples of this study predate the infection). Cell type and time point are not known.

The chain uses TRBV12-3 or TRBV12-4 and TRBJ1-5; D is unresolved. The V end lost 8 bases, the J end lost 2 bases, and 13 bases lay between the germline ends. The CDR3 totals 14 residues. This chain's CDR3 is CASARLLGNQPQHF. The CDR3 coding sequence is TGTGCCAGCGCGCGACTGCTGGGCAATCAGCCCCAGCATTTT.

This chain joins TRBV24-1 and TRBJ2-1; 11 bases line up with TRBD2. CDR1 KGHDR and CDR2 SFDVKD come from the germline V gene. The trim removed 4 bases at V and 2 bases at J, leaving 3 bases unmatched. There are 16 residues in the CDR3. The CDR3 sequence is CATSDLAGGAYNEQFF. The CDR3 DNA sequence: TGTGCCACCAGTGACCTAGCGGGAGGCGCCTACAATGAGCAGTTCTTC.

This clonotype showed up just a few times. The chain is built from TRBV5-6 and TRBJ2-3; D is unresolved. With 1 base removed from V and 0 bases from J, the gap between germline ends came to 9 bases. Germline CDR1 SGHDT, CDR2 YYEEEE. CDR3 length: 15 amino acids. The CDR3 coding sequence is TGTGCCAGCAGCTTGTGGCCTTCTAGCACAGATACGCAGTATTTT. The encoded protein is CASSLWPSSTDTQYF.

This clonotype was detected only a few times. The CDR3 region has the DNA TGCGCCAGCGCCGGGACAGGGGGCCATGAGCAGTTCTTC. Translated, it gives CASAGTGGHEQFF. The V and J genes are TRBV4-3 and TRBJ2-1, with TRBD1 matching 12 bases. With 8 bases clipped from V and 8 bases from J, the junction kept 4 bases outside the gene matches. The germline V gene has CDR1 LGHNA and CDR2 YSLEER. The CDR3 is 13 amino acids.

The chain carries TRBV10-3 and TRBJ2-7; possibly TRBD1 for D (7 bases). The V end was cut by 2 bases, the J end by 3 bases, with 14 bases between. The CDR3 covers 15 residues. Germline assignment: CDR1 ENHRY and CDR2 SYGVKD. The CDR3 loop is CAISERGGTVYEQYF. For the CDR3, the DNA is TGTGCCATCAGTGAGCGTGGCGGGACAGTCTACGAGCAGTACTTC.

This clonotype was found many times. This chain joins TRBV6-6 and TRBJ1-2; 12 nucleotides match TRBD1. The CDR3 is made up of 14 amino acids. Per the germline V gene, CDR1 is MNHNY and CDR2 is SVGAGI (reference sequence). Trimming took 6 bases from V and 7 from J; bases not matched to a gene: 6. CDR3 sequence: CASRIGTGGAGYTF. The CDR3 DNA is TGTGCCAGCAGAATCGGGACAGGGGGCGCTGGCTACACCTTC.

The rearrangement links TRBV19 to TRBJ1-5, with no clear D. Germline loops: CDR1 LNHDA, CDR2 SQIVND (reference sequence). CDR3 length equals 15 residues. The V end lost 5 bases, the J end lost 0 bases, and 11 bases lay between the germline ends. The CDR3 coding sequence is TGTGCCAGTAGTGAGGTGGATATTAGCAATCAGCCCCAGCATTTT. Encoded protein: CASSEVDISNQPQHF.

This clonotype was detected only a few times. The chain recombines TRBV7-6 with TRBJ2-3, with 9 bases that match TRBD2. This CDR3 spans 17 amino acids. V lost 1 base, J lost 1 base, and 6 bases stayed unmatched. Germline CDR1 is SGHVS and CDR2 is FNYEAQ. CDR3 loop: CASSLGRLAEGTDTQYF. The DNA of the CDR3 is TGTGCCAGCAGCTTAGGACGACTAGCGGAGGGCACAGATACGCAGTATTTT.

This clonotype occurred a few times. The rearrangement joins TRBV6-5 to TRBJ1-6, with a weak D call TRBD1 (6 bases). The germline gives CDR1 MNHEY, CDR2 SVGAGI. V was cut by 0 bases and J by 8 bases, with 17 bases left in between. The CDR3 spans 17 residues. CDR3 amino acids: CASSYSAGTLHYSPLHF. CDR3 DNA sequence: TGTGCCAGCAGTTACTCGGCCGGGACACTTCATTATTCACCCCTCCACTTT.

V and J are TRBV12-3 or TRBV12-4 and TRBJ2-2, with 14 bases aligning to TRBD2. This CDR3 is 17 amino acids long. The ends lost 6 bases at V and 0 bases at J; junction bases unmatched: 3. CDR3 DNA sequence: TGTGCCAGCAGGACTAGCGGGAGGGCCGCGAACACCGGGGAGCTGTTTTTT. This gives the protein CASRTSGRAANTGELFF.

This clonotype was detected ten times or more. The genes are TRBV5-1 and TRBJ2-1; D gene uncertain. This CDR3 region has 14 residues. V was cut by 4 bases and J by 5 bases, with 13 bases left in between. CDR1 and CDR2 from the germline V gene are SGHRS and YFSETQ. The CDR3 sequence: CASSPLGANNEQFF. Written as DNA, the CDR3 is TGCGCCAGCAGCCCTTTGGGCGCAAACAATGAGCAGTTCTTC.

The gene calls are TRBV27 and TRBJ2-5, with D perhaps TRBD1 (5 bases). The germline V gene has CDR1 MNHEY and CDR2 SMNVEV (reference sequence). This CDR3 region has 14 residues. V was trimmed by 4 bases and J by 7 bases, leaving 16 bases between them. The CDR3 sequence: CASSSPRTMGTQYF. CDR3 bases: TGTGCCAGCAGTTCCCCCCGGACAATGGGGACCCAGTACTTC.

This clonotype was seen more than once but under ten times. This chain uses TRBV4-2 with TRBJ1-1; 11 bases fit TRBD1. Trimming at V came to 3 bases and at J to 1 base, leaving 10 bases not matched to a gene. Germline CDR1 LGHNA, CDR2 YNFKEQ. The length of the CDR3 is 18 residues. CDR3 bases: TGTGCCAGCAGCCAGCGAACGGGACAGGGGGGACCGAACACTGAAGCTTTCTTT. Residues: CASSQRTGQGGPNTEAFF.

V usage is TRBV19 and J usage is TRBJ1-5; unclear D gene. This CDR3 is built from 12 residues. V was shortened by 5 bases and J by 11 bases, with 13 bases between the two germline ends. Looked up from germline, CDR1 is LNHDA and CDR2 is SQIVND (reference sequence). The DNA of the CDR3 is TGTGCCAGTAGTCTCGACCGTCGAACCCAGCATTTT. The encoded protein is CASSLDRRTQHF.

The chain carries TRBV19 and TRBJ1-1; the match to TRBD1 covers 9 bases. This CDR3 is 14 amino acids long. Germline V gene lookup returns CDR1 LNHDA and CDR2 SQIVND (reference sequence). Losses at the gene ends were 5 bases for V and 2 bases for J; bases not matched to a gene: 3. The CDR3 DNA sequence: TGTGCCAGTAGTGACAGGGGGATTAACACTGAAGCTTTCTTT. It encodes CASSDRGINTEAFF.

V usage is TRBV5-1 and J usage is TRBJ2-1; the D call may be TRBD1 or TRBD2 (5 bases each). Germline lookup yields CDR1 SGHRS and CDR2 YFSETQ. The CDR3 is 15 residues long. The V and J ends lost 4 bases and 3 bases respectively, with 14 bases between them. For the CDR3, the DNA is TGCGCCAGCAGCCCCGGGACCTGGGGCTACAATGAGCAGTTCTTC. Residues: CASSPGTWGYNEQFF.

This clonotype was seen a single time. DNA of the CDR3: TGCGCCAGCAGCCAAGAGTTCGGAACCGGGGAGCTGTTTTTT. Protein: CASSQEFGTGELFF. The chain employs TRBV4-1 and TRBJ2-2; D is uncertain. There are 14 residues in the CDR3. Germline CDR1 is MGHRA and CDR2 is YSYEKL. Trimming cost V 0 bases and J 5 bases, with 7 bases left between them.

This clonotype was found a few times. The genes are TRBV29-1 and TRBJ2-2; D remains ambiguous. The V end was cut by 3 bases, the J end by 2 bases, with 10 bases between. The CDR3 sequence is 14 residues long. CDR1 and CDR2 from the germline V gene are SQVTM and ANQGSEA. The CDR3 is CSVDWPPNTGELFF. CDR3 DNA: TGCAGCGTTGATTGGCCACCAAACACCGGGGAGCTGTTTTTT.

The sample holds a few counts of this clonotype. The chain is built from TRBV27 and TRBJ2-5; D is unresolved. The CDR3 runs to 15 residues. The V end was cut by 0 bases, the J end by 8 bases, with 16 bases between. Germline values: CDR1 MNHEY, CDR2 SMNVEV (reference sequence). For the CDR3, the DNA is TGTGCCAGCAGTTTATCCTGGGTGAATCTCGACACCCAGTACTTC. This translates into CASSLSWVNLDTQYF.

This clonotype was counted a few times. The V gene is TRBV7-6, the J gene TRBJ2-7, with D possibly TRBD1 on 7 matching bases. There are 16 residues in the CDR3. Germline CDR1 SGHVS, CDR2 FNYEAQ. V was shortened by 2 bases and J by 6 bases, with 20 bases between the two germline ends. CDR3 sequence reads: CASSLRNAGGIGEQYF. The CDR3 nucleotides are TGTGCCAGCAGCTTACGAAATGCAGGGGGGATTGGCGAGCAGTACTTC.

This clonotype occurred many times. The chain has TRBV5-1 and TRBJ2-1; 7 bases are a match to TRBD2. Germline V CDR1 and CDR2: SGHRS, YFSETQ. The CDR3 spans 16 residues. The junction had 9 bases not matched to a gene; V was cut back by 0 bases and J by 6 bases. CDR3 region: CASSLVGLDPSNEQFF. In nucleotides, the CDR3 is TGCGCCAGCAGCTTGGTAGGACTAGACCCAAGCAATGAGCAGTTCTTC.

This clonotype was counted at least ten times. J is TRBJ1-5 and V is TRBV12-3 or TRBV12-4, with D unresolved. Deletions cut 1 base from V and 1 base from J, with 8 bases between. The CDR3 has 15 residues. Here the CDR3 DNA reads TGTGCCAGCAGTTTAGACCCCACGAGCAATCAGCCCCAGCATTTT. It specifies CASSLDPTSNQPQHF.